This TCR beta chain was documented in a study of cytomegalovirus exposure and HLA in healthy donors. Between the trimmed V and J ends, which lost 2 bases and 4 bases, there was a span of 12 bases. Germline lookup yields CDR1 SNHLY and CDR2 FYNNEI. This CDR3 has 14 amino acids. The study ran its PCR with 60 Vbeta and 13 Jbeta primers. TCRdb keeps only in-frame clones here, not all; method: immunoSEQ multiplex PCR. The repertoire holds hundreds of thousands of clones, about 80% seen once, with 2.7% in the top ten. The sample consisted of PBMCs. This chain links TRBV2 with TRBJ2-7; perhaps TRBD1 as D (5 bases). This clonotype was obtained from a woman aged 60 to 75 in good health and CMV-seropositive. The CDR3 nucleotides read TGTGCCAGCAGTGAACAGGGCACTGAGTACGAGCAGTACTTC. Its protein product is CASSEQGTEYEQYF.